The 12 T cell receptor beta chains reported below all come from one sample, sequenced in a study of T cell responses to AZD1222 COVID-19 vaccine. The assay was immunoSEQ multiplex PCR, and TCRdb's table has in-frame clones only and misses some. Of about 180,000 clones in the sample, around 88% were seen once. The specimen was peripheral blood, collected 28 days after the second AZD1222 dose. These TCRs come from an adult who received the AZD1222 COVID-19 vaccine.

The chain uses TRBV3-1 (or the pseudogene TRBV3-2) and TRBJ1-1; tentatively, D is TRBD1 (5 bases). The CDR3 covers 15 residues. Trimming shortened V by 3 bases and J by 7 bases, and 18 bases separated the two germline ends. Germline values: CDR1 LGHDT, CDR2 YNNKEL (reference sequence). CDR3 nucleotides: TGTGCCAGCAGCCACCCCGGGACTCCTCGGGGTGAAGCTTTCTTT. It yields the protein CASSHPGTPRGEAFF.

The chain recombines TRBV9 with TRBJ2-5; D may be TRBD1 (6 bases). CDR3 length: 15 amino acids. Between the trimmed V and J ends, which lost 0 bases and 5 bases, there was a span of 14 bases. Germline-derived CDR1 and CDR2 are SGDLS and YYNGEE. The CDR3 sequence: CASSVGQGQGETQYF. For the CDR3, the DNA is TGTGCCAGCAGCGTAGGCCAGGGGCAAGGGGAGACCCAGTACTTC. The complete variable domain, with remaining parts taken from reference TRBV9 and TRBJ2-5, reads DSGVTQTPKHLITATGQRVTLRCSPRSGDLSVYWYQQSLDQGLQFLIQYYNGEERAKGNILERFSAQQFPDLHSELNLSSLELGDSALYFCASSVGQGQGETQYFGPGTRLLVL.

The genes are TRBV28 and TRBJ2-7; 8 bases line up with TRBD1. Per the germline V gene, CDR1 is MDHEN and CDR2 is SYDVKM. After removal of 6 bases from V and 6 bases from J, the junction contained 10 bases not matched to a gene. This CDR3 region has 14 residues. CDR3 protein: CASRSPGQETEQYF. In DNA, the CDR3 is TGTGCCAGCAGATCCCCGGGACAGGAGACCGAGCAGTACTTC.

The chain recombines TRBV7-9 with TRBJ1-4, with D uncertain. Trimming took off 2 bases at V and 8 bases at J, with 6 bases between the two ends. Germline loops: CDR1 SEHNR, CDR2 FQNEAQ (reference sequence). The CDR3 contains 12 residues. The CDR3 reads CASSLTVEKLFF. The CDR3 bases are TGTGCCAGCAGCTTAACGGTCGAAAAACTGTTTTTT.

The chain carries TRBV9 and TRBJ2-3, with D perhaps matching TRBD2 (6 bases). V was shortened by 0 bases and J by 0 bases, with 11 bases between the two germline ends. Germline CDR1 and CDR2: SGDLS and YYNGEE. The CDR3 contains 16 residues. The DNA for the CDR3 is TGTGCCAGCAGCGTAGAAGGGACTCACAGCACAGATACGCAGTATTTT. This sequence encodes CASSVEGTHSTDTQYF.

The chain links TRBV5-1 to TRBJ2-1; 9 bases map to TRBD2. The CDR3 loop spans 15 amino acids. The germline V gene encodes CDR1 SGHRS and CDR2 YFSETQ. Trimming removed 2 bases from V and 6 bases from J; junction bases left unmatched: 6. CDR3 loop: CASSLAGGIFNEQFF. The CDR3 bases are TGCGCCAGCAGCTTAGCGGGGGGCATTTTCAATGAGCAGTTCTTC.

V usage is TRBV19 and J usage is TRBJ2-6; 7 nucleotides align to TRBD1. CDR1 LNHDA and CDR2 SQIVND come from the germline V gene (reference sequence). This CDR3 has 16 amino acids. J gave up 0 bases and V 3 bases, and 2 bases lay outside the gene matches. The CDR3 DNA sequence: TGTGCCAGTAGTATTGAGGGGGCCTCTGGGGCCAACGTCCTGACTTTC. Residues: CASSIEGASGANVLTF.

The J gene is TRBJ2-1, the V gene TRBV6-5, with 8 bases matching TRBD1. The germline V gene encodes CDR1 MNHEY and CDR2 SVGAGI. The CDR3 totals 15 residues. With 4 bases clipped from V and 9 bases from J, the junction kept 11 bases outside the gene matches. The CDR3 DNA reads as TGTGCCAGCAGTTGGACAGGGTTCGATCAGCTTGAGCAGTTCTTC. Amino acid sequence: CASSWTGFDQLEQFF.

This clone was recorded a few times. This chain connects TRBV19 to TRBJ1-2; weak D call: TRBD1 (5 bases). The germline V and J ends were trimmed by 7 bases and 9 bases, with 24 bases remaining between them. The CDR3 has 15 amino acids. CDR1 is LNHDA and CDR2 is SQIVND in the germline V gene (reference sequence). The CDR3 nucleotides are TGTGCCAGTACCCGGGACCTGGCAGGGACTCCGCGCTACACCTTC. Its translation: CASTRDLAGTPRYTF.

This clone was detected a few times. This chain joins TRBV9 and TRBJ2-3; D not resolved. The CDR3 is made up of 12 amino acids. Germline CDR1 is SGDLS and CDR2 is YYNGEE. Trimming pared 4 bases from V and 4 bases from J, leaving 7 bases between. CDR3 nucleotide sequence: TGTGCCAGCAGCCCCCCCTCAGATACGCAGTATTTT. Translating it yields CASSPPSDTQYF.

The chain has TRBV9 and TRBJ2-2, with D perhaps matching TRBD2 (6 bases). Germline V gene lookup returns CDR1 SGDLS and CDR2 YYNGEE. V shed 2 bases and J shed 4 bases, with 12 bases lying between them. The CDR3 totals 15 residues. DNA for the CDR3: TGTGCCAGCAGCGTGACGACCGGGGGCACCGGGGAGCTGTTTTTT. Amino acid sequence: CASSVTTGGTGELFF.

The chain employs TRBV6-6 and TRBJ1-3; weak D call: TRBD1 (5 bases). The CDR3 has 14 residues. Germline assignment: CDR1 MNHNY and CDR2 SVGAGI (reference sequence). V was cut by 7 bases and J by 0 bases, with 10 bases left in between. The CDR3, as DNA: TGTGCCAGCATAAAAGACAGCTCTGGAAACACCATATATTTT. This codes for CASIKDSSGNTIYF.